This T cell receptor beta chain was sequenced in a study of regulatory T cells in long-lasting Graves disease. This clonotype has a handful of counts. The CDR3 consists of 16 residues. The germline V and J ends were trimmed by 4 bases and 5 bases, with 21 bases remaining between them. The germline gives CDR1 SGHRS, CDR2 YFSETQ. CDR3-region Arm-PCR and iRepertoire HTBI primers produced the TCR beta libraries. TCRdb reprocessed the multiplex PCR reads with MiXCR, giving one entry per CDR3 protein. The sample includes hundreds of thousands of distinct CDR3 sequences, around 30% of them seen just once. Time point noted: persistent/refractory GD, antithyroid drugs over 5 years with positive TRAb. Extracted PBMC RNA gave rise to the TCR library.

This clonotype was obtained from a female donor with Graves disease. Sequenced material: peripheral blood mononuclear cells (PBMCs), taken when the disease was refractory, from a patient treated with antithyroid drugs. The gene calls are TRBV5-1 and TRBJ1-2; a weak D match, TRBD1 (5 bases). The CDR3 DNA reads TGCGCCAGCAGCAACCCCTCGGGACGGCAAACGTATGGCTACACCTTC. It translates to CASSNPSGRQTYGYTF.